This entry features one T cell receptor (beta chain) sequence. Its antigen is not known. The read comes to an end 3 residues before the CDR3 does, leaving the germline J gene to fill in the end. CDR1 and CDR2 (germline): SNHLY, FYNNEI. The CDR3 contains 14 residues. The V and J ends lost 6 bases and 3 bases, in that order; junction bases with no gene match: 7. The data belong to a study of T cells in women clearing cervical HPV infection. Study-level points and caveats: TRBV6-7 relative abundance averaged around 0.11% in cases and under 0.2% in controls.

Clones were read by immunoSEQ multiplex PCR, and TCRdb kept only the in-frame ones, dropping some. The sample includes approximately 35,000 clones. This TCR was sampled from a woman aged 18 to 69 with a cervical HPV16 infection that either progressed to CIN3+ or cleared (not recorded which). The sample consisted of blood buffy coat. The chain combines TRBV2 with TRBJ2-5, with 7 positions matching TRBD1. CDR3 bases read: TGTGCCAGCAGGGAACAGGGGCTGGAAGAGACC. Its protein is CASREQGLEET. The whole CDR3 region reads CASREQGLEETQYF.